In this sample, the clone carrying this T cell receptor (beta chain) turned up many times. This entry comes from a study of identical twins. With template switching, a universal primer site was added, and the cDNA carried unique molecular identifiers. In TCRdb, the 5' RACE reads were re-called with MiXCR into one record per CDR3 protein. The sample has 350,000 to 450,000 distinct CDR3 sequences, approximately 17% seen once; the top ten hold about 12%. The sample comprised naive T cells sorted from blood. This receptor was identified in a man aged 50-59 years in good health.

The CDR3 DNA sequence: TGTGCCAGCAGCTTAGGGGGTTGGGGGGCGATTGGCAATCAGCCCCAGCATTTT. It specifies CASSLGGWGAIGNQPQHF. This chain connects TRBV11-2 to TRBJ1-5; D might be TRBD1 (6 bases). This CDR3 has 18 amino acids. Germline-derived CDR1 and CDR2 are SGHAT and FQNNGV. Trimming shortened V by 1 base and J by 2 bases, and 18 bases separated the two germline ends.